A single sample is the source of the 13 T cell receptor beta chains below, sequenced in a study of cytomegalovirus exposure and HLA in healthy donors. PCR primers comprised 60 Vbeta and 13 Jbeta primers. Data came from immunoSEQ multiplex PCR; TCRdb stores just in-frame clones and leaves some out. The table shows 100,000 or so clones, with about 75% occurring only once. The sequenced sample consisted of PBMCs. These receptors all come from a man aged 50-60 years in good health and CMV-seronegative.

The chain has TRBV5-5 and TRBJ1-5, with TRBD1 identical over 7 bases. CDR3 size: 15 residues. J was trimmed by 1 base and V by 2 bases; bases with no gene match: 3. The V gene's germline CDR1 is SGHKS and CDR2 YYEKEE (reference sequence). This CDR3 is CASSFTGDSNQPQHF. As DNA, the CDR3 is TGTGCCAGCAGCTTCACAGGGGACAGCAATCAGCCCCAGCATTTT.

J is TRBJ2-7 and V is TRBV7-2; the D gene is possibly TRBD2 (5 bases). This CDR3 contains 13 residues. The germline CDR1 and CDR2 sequences are SGHTA and FQGNSA. V gave up 5 bases and J gave up 3 bases, with 11 bases separating them. CDR3 DNA sequence: TGTGCCAGCAGCCTCGGGGTTCTCTACGAGCAGTACTTC. Translated, it gives CASSLGVLYEQYF.

V and J are TRBV5-1 and TRBJ2-2; 14 bases match TRBD2. CDR3 size: 16 residues. From germline, CDR1 is SGHRS and CDR2 YFSETQ. J was trimmed by 6 bases and V by 4 bases; bases with no gene match: 5. The CDR3 is CASSPGLAGGPGELFF. CDR3 sequence (DNA): TGCGCCAGCAGCCCAGGACTAGCGGGAGGACCCGGGGAGCTGTTTTTT. The complete variable domain, with remaining parts taken from reference TRBV5-1 and TRBJ2-2, reads KAGVTQTPRYLIKTRGQQVTLSCSPISGHRSVSWYQQTPGQGLQFLFEYFSETQRNKGNFPGRFSGRQFSNSRSEMNVSTLELGDSALYLCASSPGLAGGPGELFFGEGSRLTVL.

The chain uses TRBV7-9 and TRBJ1-4; weak D call: TRBD1 (6 bases). CDR3 length equals 14 residues. Germline values: CDR1 SEHNR, CDR2 FQNEAQ (reference sequence). V gave up 1 base and J gave up 6 bases, with 9 bases separating them. CDR3 region: CASSLVDSDEKLFF. DNA for the CDR3: TGTGCCAGCAGCTTAGTGGACAGTGATGAAAAACTGTTTTTT.

J is TRBJ1-3 and V is TRBV28; possibly TRBD1 for D (5 bases). The CDR3 has 19 residues. The germline CDR1 and CDR2 sequences are MDHEN and SYDVKM. V was pared by 3 bases and J by 1 base, with 22 bases between. CDR3 amino acids: CASSLGYVEGPNSGNTIYF. The CDR3 DNA is TGTGCCAGCAGTTTGGGATATGTGGAGGGACCTAATTCTGGAAACACCATATATTTT.

The CDR3 DNA follows: TGTGCCAGCAGTCCGTCCGGGACAGGGGGCTCTGGAAACACCATATATTTT. Protein product: CASSPSGTGGSGNTIYF. The chain couples TRBV28 to TRBJ1-3; 11 positions match TRBD1. The length of the CDR3 is 17 residues. V shed 5 bases and J 0 bases; nucleotides not matched to a gene: 6. Per germline, CDR1 MDHEN and CDR2 SYDVKM.

The chain joins TRBV27 to TRBJ1-1; maybe TRBD1 (5 bases). CDR3 size: 15 residues. Germline assignment: CDR1 MNHEY and CDR2 SMNVEV (reference sequence). Trimming pared 2 bases from V and 4 bases from J, leaving 14 bases between. The CDR3 sequence: CASSLQGLGGTEAFF. DNA for the CDR3: TGTGCCAGCAGTTTACAGGGCTTGGGCGGCACTGAAGCTTTCTTT.

In the case of this clone: The junction departs from germline at one end; a sequencing error may be responsible. The chain couples TRBV5-1 to TRBJ2-7; 8 bases align to TRBD2. This CDR3 comprises 16 residues. Germline V gene sequence: CDR1 SGHRS, CDR2 YFSETQ. This CDR3 reads CASSLGRVAGTYKQYF. As DNA, the CDR3 is TGCGCCAGCAGCTTGGGGAGGGTAGCGGGAACCTACAAGCAGTACTTC.

Of note for this clone: Its ends do not fully match the called genes, so a read error is possible. The chain has TRBV4-2 and TRBJ2-3, with 11 bases identical to TRBD2. Germline values: CDR1 LGHNA, CDR2 YNFKEQ. The CDR3 spans 16 residues. CDR3 nucleotides: TGTGCCAGCAGCCAAGTAGCGGGGGGGCTCACAGATACGCGGTATTTT. Amino acid sequence: CASSQVAGGLTDTRYF.

This clone was recorded only once. The chain carries TRBV18 and TRBJ2-7; no clear D. CDR3 length equals 12 residues. V dropped 5 bases and J dropped 4 bases, with 9 bases sitting between them. From germline, CDR1 is KGHSH and CDR2 LQKENI. As DNA, the CDR3 is TGTGCCAGCTCAACCGGTCGGTACGAGCAGTACTTC. Translated, it gives CASSTGRYEQYF.

The V gene is TRBV28, the J gene TRBJ1-4, with D perhaps TRBD1 (5 bases). The CDR3 spans 13 residues. V shed 5 bases and J shed 10 bases, with 14 bases lying between them. The germline V gene has CDR1 MDHEN and CDR2 SYDVKM. The chain's CDR3 is CASSGDYLGKLFF. In DNA, the CDR3 is TGTGCCAGCAGTGGGGACTACCTTGGAAAACTGTTTTTT.

A remark on this clone: At one of its ends the junction is not consistent with the germline gene, which may arise from a read error. The CDR3 spells CSSSWTGFNEQYF. CDR3 nucleotides: TGTTCCAGCAGCTGGACAGGGTTCAACGAGCAGTACTTC. This rearrangement joins TRBV7-9 to TRBJ2-7, with 8 nucleotides matching TRBD1. There are 13 residues in the CDR3. Looked up from germline, CDR1 is SEHNR and CDR2 is FQNEAQ (reference sequence). The variable domain in full, with the rest retrieved from reference TRBV7-9 and TRBJ2-7, is DTGVSQNPRHKITKRGQNVTFRCDPISEHNRLYWYRQTLGQGPEFLTYFQNEAQLEKSRLLSDRFSAERPKGSFSTLEIQRTEQGDSAMYLCSSSWTGFNEQYFGPGTRLTVT.

This chain uses TRBV5-5 with TRBJ2-5; possible D gene TRBD1, 5 bases. The germline gives CDR1 SGHKS, CDR2 YYEKEE (reference sequence). Trimming pared 2 bases from V and 5 bases from J, leaving 13 bases between. The CDR3 is made up of 14 amino acids. The CDR3, as DNA: TGTGCCAGCAGCTTCTCGACAGCCCGGGAGACCCAGTACTTC. Translation: CASSFSTARETQYF.